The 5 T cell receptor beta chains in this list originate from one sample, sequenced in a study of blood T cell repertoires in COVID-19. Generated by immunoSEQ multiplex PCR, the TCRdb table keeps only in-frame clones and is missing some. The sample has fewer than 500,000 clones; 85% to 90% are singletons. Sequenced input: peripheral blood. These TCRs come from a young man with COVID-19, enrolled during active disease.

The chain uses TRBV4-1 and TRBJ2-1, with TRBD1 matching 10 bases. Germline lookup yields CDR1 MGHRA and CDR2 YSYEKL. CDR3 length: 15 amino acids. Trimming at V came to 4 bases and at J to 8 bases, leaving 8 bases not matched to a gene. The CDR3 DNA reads TGCGCCAGCAGCCGAGGGGACAGGGGTGTCGATGAGCAGTTCTTC. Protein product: CASSRGDRGVDEQFF.

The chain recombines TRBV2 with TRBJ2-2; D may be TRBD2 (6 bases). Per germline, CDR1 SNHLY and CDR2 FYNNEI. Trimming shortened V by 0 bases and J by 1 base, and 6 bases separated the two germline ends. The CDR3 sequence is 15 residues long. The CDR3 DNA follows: TGTGCCAGCAGTGAAGCGCGGGGGAACACCGGGGAGCTGTTTTTT. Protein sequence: CASSEARGNTGELFF. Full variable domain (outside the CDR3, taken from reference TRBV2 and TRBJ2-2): EPEVTQTPSHQVTQMGQEVILRCVPISNHLYFYWYRQILGQKVEFLVSFYNNEISEKSEIFDDQFSVERPDGSNFTLKIRSTKLEDSAMYFCASSEARGNTGELFFGEGSRLTVL.

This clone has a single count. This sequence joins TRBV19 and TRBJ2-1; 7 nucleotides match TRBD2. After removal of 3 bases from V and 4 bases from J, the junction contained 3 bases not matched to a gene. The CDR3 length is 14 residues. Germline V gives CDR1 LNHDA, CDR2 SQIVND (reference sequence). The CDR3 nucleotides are TGTGCCAGTAGTATGACGGGGGGATACAATGAGCAGTTCTTC. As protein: CASSMTGGYNEQFF. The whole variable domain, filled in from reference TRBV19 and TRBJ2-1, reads DGGITQSPKYLFRKEGQNVTLSCEQNLNHDAMYWYRQDPGQGLRLIYYSQIVNDFQKGDIAEGYSVSREKKESFPLTVTSAQKNPTAFYLCASSMTGGYNEQFFGPGTRLTVL.

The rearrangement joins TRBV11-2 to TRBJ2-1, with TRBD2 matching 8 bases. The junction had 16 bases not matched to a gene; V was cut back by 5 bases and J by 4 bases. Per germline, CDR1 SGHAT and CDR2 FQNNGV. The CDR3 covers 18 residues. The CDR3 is CASSTPGQRGGSYNEQFF. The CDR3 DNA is TGTGCCAGCAGCACACCGGGCCAACGGGGGGGCTCTTACAATGAGCAGTTCTTC.

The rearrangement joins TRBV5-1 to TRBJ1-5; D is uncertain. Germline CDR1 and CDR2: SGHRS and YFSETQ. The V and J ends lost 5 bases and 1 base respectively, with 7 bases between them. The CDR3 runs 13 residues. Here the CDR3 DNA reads TGCGCCAGCAGTTCGGTAAGCAATCAGCCCCAGCATTTT. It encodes CASSSVSNQPQHF.